Each of the 13 T cell receptor beta chains below was sequenced from the same sample in a study of T cell responses to AZD1222 COVID-19 vaccine. Clones were read by immunoSEQ multiplex PCR, and TCRdb kept only the in-frame ones, dropping some. Of 99,000 or so clones detected, 70% to 90% appear once; the ten largest clones hold about 9.7%. The sample in question was peripheral blood, obtained on day 0 of AZD1222 vaccination. These receptors all come from an adult in good health.

The chain combines TRBV19 with TRBJ1-4, with D tentatively TRBD1 (5 bases). The germline V and J ends were trimmed by 7 bases and 4 bases, with 16 bases remaining between them. Per the germline V gene, CDR1 is LNHDA and CDR2 is SQIVND (reference sequence). CDR3 length equals 15 residues. The CDR3, as DNA: TGTGCCAGTATACGGGGAGAGGGGCATAATGAAAAACTGTTTTTT. Translation: CASIRGEGHNEKLFF.

This chain joins TRBV28 and TRBJ1-6; tentatively, D is TRBD1 (5 bases). The V gene lost 3 bases and the J gene lost 4 bases, with 13 bases spanning the gap. The CDR3 spans 16 residues. Germline-derived CDR1 and CDR2 are MDHEN and SYDVKM. The CDR3 nucleotides are TGTGCCAGCAGTTTTGGGGCAGGACGATATAATTCACCCCTCCACTTT. Amino acid sequence: CASSFGAGRYNSPLHF.

In DNA, the CDR3 is TGTGCCAGCAGTGAGTACCAGGAGACAGTCTATGGCTACACCTTC. Its protein product is CASSEYQETVYGYTF. The V call is TRBV6-1, the J call TRBJ1-2; possible D gene TRBD1, 5 bases. The CDR3 runs to 15 residues. Germline CDR1 and CDR2: MNHNS and SASEGT. Between the trimmed V and J ends, which lost 3 bases and 4 bases, there was a span of 15 bases.

In this sample, this clone turned up once. V is TRBV2 and J is TRBJ1-5; no definite D call. This CDR3 spans 13 amino acids. Trimming shortened V by 6 bases and J by 6 bases, and 12 bases separated the two germline ends. The germline V gene encodes CDR1 SNHLY and CDR2 FYNNEI. The CDR3 sequence: CASRSVEGQPQHF. The CDR3 DNA reads as TGTGCCAGCAGGTCGGTTGAGGGTCAGCCCCAGCATTTT. Full variable domain (rest looked up from reference TRBV2 and TRBJ1-5): EPEVTQTPSHQVTQMGQEVILRCVPISNHLYFYWYRQILGQKVEFLVSFYNNEISEKSEIFDDQFSVERPDGSNFTLKIRSTKLEDSAMYFCASRSVEGQPQHFGDGTRLSIL.

V gene TRBV24-1 combines with J gene TRBJ2-1; D perhaps matches TRBD2 (6 bases). V lost 10 bases to trimming and J lost 1 base, with 7 bases between them. Germline lookup yields CDR1 KGHDR and CDR2 SFDVKD. CDR3 size: 12 residues. Written as DNA, the CDR3 is TGTGCCACGGAGGGGTCCTACAATGAGCAGTTCTTC. It yields the protein CATEGSYNEQFF.

This rearrangement joins TRBV4-3 to TRBJ1-5; D is possibly TRBD1 (5 bases). The V gene lost 0 bases and the J gene lost 3 bases, with 12 bases spanning the gap. Germline V gives CDR1 LGHNA, CDR2 YSLEER. This CDR3 spans 16 amino acids. The CDR3 region is CASSQEWQGPNQPQHF. The CDR3 DNA is TGCGCCAGCAGCCAAGAGTGGCAGGGCCCCAATCAGCCCCAGCATTTT.

The chain has TRBV6-2 or TRBV6-3 and TRBJ1-2, with D possibly matching TRBD1 (6 bases). In germline, CDR1 is MNHEY, CDR2 SVGEGT. Trimming shortened V by 6 bases and J by 4 bases, and 12 bases separated the two germline ends. The CDR3 sequence is 13 residues long. Here the CDR3 DNA reads TGTGCCAGCAGCCCCCAGGGGTTCTATGGCTACACCTTC. Amino acids: CASSPQGFYGYTF.

The V gene is TRBV6-1, the J gene TRBJ2-3; D not certain. The CDR3 sequence is 13 residues long. The V gene lost 6 bases and the J gene lost 2 bases, with 9 bases spanning the gap. In germline, CDR1 is MNHNS, CDR2 SASEGT. CDR3 residues: CASRVQLTDTQYF. CDR3 nucleotides: TGTGCCAGCAGGGTACAACTCACAGATACGCAGTATTTT.

The J gene is TRBJ2-1, the V gene TRBV28; weak D call: TRBD1 (5 bases). The length of the CDR3 is 14 residues. Germline values: CDR1 MDHEN, CDR2 SYDVKM. Trimming removed 4 bases at V and 9 bases at J, with 16 bases between. The CDR3 coding sequence is TGTGCCAGCAGTTCAGGAGACAGCTTCAGTGAGCAGTTCTTC. This sequence encodes CASSSGDSFSEQFF. Supplemented by reference TRBV28 and TRBJ2-1, the full variable domain reads DVKVTQSSRYLVKRTGEKVFLECVQDMDHENMFWYRQDPGLGLRLIYFSYDVKMKEKGDIPEGYSVSREKKERFSLILESASTNQTSMYLCASSSGDSFSEQFFGPGTRLTVL.

V usage is TRBV6-6 and J usage is TRBJ1-3; D is uncertain. V lost 2 bases to trimming and J lost 0 bases, with 11 bases between them. The CDR3 is made up of 16 amino acids. Germline loops: CDR1 MNHNY, CDR2 SVGAGI (reference sequence). The CDR3 sequence: CASSYRQDGSGNTIYF. In DNA, the CDR3 is TGTGCCAGCAGTTACCGGCAGGACGGCTCTGGAAACACCATATATTTT.

The chain employs TRBV9 and TRBJ2-7; 8 bases fit TRBD2. The V and J ends lost 3 bases and 2 bases, in that order; junction bases with no gene match: 10. There are 16 residues in the CDR3. CDR1 and CDR2 from the germline V gene are SGDLS and YYNGEE. The CDR3 protein is CASSASTSGFAYEQYF. The DNA for the CDR3 is TGTGCCAGCAGCGCCAGTACTAGCGGATTTGCCTACGAGCAGTACTTC.

This chain uses TRBV19 with TRBJ2-2; 10 nucleotides agree with TRBD2. Germline V gives CDR1 LNHDA, CDR2 SQIVND (reference sequence). The CDR3 is made up of 14 amino acids. With 4 bases clipped from V and 6 bases from J, the junction kept 2 bases outside the gene matches. Here the CDR3 reads CASSSGTSAGELFF. The CDR3 coding sequence is TGTGCCAGTAGTAGCGGGACTAGCGCCGGGGAGCTGTTTTTT. The full variable domain, with the rest looked up from reference TRBV19 and TRBJ2-2, is DGGITQSPKYLFRKEGQNVTLSCEQNLNHDAMYWYRQDPGQGLRLIYYSQIVNDFQKGDIAEGYSVSREKKESFPLTVTSAQKNPTAFYLCASSSGTSAGELFFGEGSRLTVL.

The rearrangement joins TRBV3-1 (or the pseudogene TRBV3-2) to TRBJ2-7; D gene uncertain. V lost 0 bases, J lost 4 bases, and 7 bases lay in between. Germline V gives CDR1 LGHDT, CDR2 YNNKEL (reference sequence). The length of the CDR3 is 13 residues. The CDR3 loop is CASSQDWLYEQYF. DNA of the CDR3: TGTGCCAGCAGCCAAGACTGGTTATACGAGCAGTACTTC.